This T cell receptor (beta chain) derives from a study of immune heterogeneity within non-small cell lung tumors. The germline V gene encodes CDR1 MDHEN and CDR2 SYDVKM. The CDR3 sequence is 14 residues long. Between the trimmed V and J ends, which lost 5 bases and 5 bases, there was a span of 15 bases. By sample share, this clonotype is medium-sized. Its antigen is currently unknown. General study findings and limits: While identical dominant CDR3 beta clonotypes recurred across tumor sites within a patient, high-frequency clones unique to individual sites also appeared.

Samples each supplied about 610 ng of bulk tumor genomic DNA as template. Primary tumors were biopsied several times each, far apart, intraoperatively. Their non-small cell lung cancer was newly diagnosed and untreated, and the patients underwent curative surgery. There were about 14 donors in total. They were all newly diagnosed non-small cell lung cancer patients undergoing surgery with curative intent. A multiplex PCR containing 32 V primers and 13 J primers was used to amplify TCR beta CDR3. A single record per CDR3 protein comes from TCRdb applying MiXCR to the multiplex PCR reads. This sample carries some 10,000 distinct CDR3 sequences, about 25% of them seen once, and the ten largest clones take approximately 13%.

Sequencing was done on a sample of lung tumor tissue. The chain carries TRBV28 and TRBJ1-2; D gene ambiguous. The sequence was collected from a man between 45 and 60 years old with non-small cell lung cancer. The CDR3 bases are TGTGCCAGCAGTATAAACAACAATTTTTATGGCTACACCTTC. Its translation is CASSINNNFYGYTF.